What follows are 18 T cell receptor beta chains derived from one specimen sequenced in a study of CD8 T cells in ankylosing spondylitis. TCRdb called the 5' RACE reads again in MiXCR, with one record for every CDR3 protein. The sample includes approximately 220,000 distinct CDR3 sequences, around 25% seen only once; the top ten take around 6.3%. The sample consisted of blood, either unsorted or a sorted T cell fraction (not recorded which). These receptors originate from a male donor with ankylosing spondylitis or in good health (not recorded which).

The sample holds many counts of this clonotype. The chain combines TRBV5-1 with TRBJ2-2; no firm D call. Germline V gene lookup returns CDR1 SGHRS and CDR2 YFSETQ. This CDR3 has 15 residues. V lost 1 base and J 0 bases, leaving 7 bases between the germline ends. CDR3 sequence: CASSLMDANTGELFF. The DNA of the CDR3 is TGCGCCAGCAGCTTGATGGACGCGAACACCGGGGAGCTGTTTTTT.

The table lists this clonotype with many counts. This chain uses TRBV6-5 with TRBJ2-3; D uncertain. Germline V CDR1 and CDR2: MNHEY, SVGAGI. CDR3 length equals 12 residues. V lost 6 bases and J lost 5, with 9 bases in between. CDR3 nucleotide sequence: TGTGCCAGCAGGGGCTCCGTAGATACGCAGTATTTT. Amino acid sequence: CASRGSVDTQYF.

This clonotype was observed a handful of times. The J gene is TRBJ2-7, the V gene TRBV20-1; 10 nucleotides agree with TRBD2. In germline, CDR1 is DFQATT, CDR2 SNEGSKA (reference sequence). Trimming cost V 6 bases and J 3 bases; bases outside gene matches: 14. The CDR3 has 16 residues. The CDR3 nucleotides are TGCAGTGCACGCTTTCTAGCGGGAGTTTCCCACTACGAGCAGTACTTC. This translates into CSARFLAGVSHYEQYF.

This clonotype was seen ten or more times. The chain links TRBV12-3 or TRBV12-4 to TRBJ2-1; TRBD2 aligns across 7 bases. The CDR3 consists of 14 residues. V lost 3 bases and J lost 9; bases outside the gene matches: 8. CDR3 coding DNA: TGTGCCAGCAGTTTTGCGGGAGTGGTCGGTGAGCAGTTCTTC. Translated: CASSFAGVVGEQFF.

Many counts were recorded for this clonotype. The gene calls are TRBV5-1 and TRBJ2-3; D is possibly TRBD1 or TRBD2 (5 bases each). In germline, CDR1 is SGHRS, CDR2 YFSETQ. The CDR3 totals 18 residues. V was clipped by 1 base and J by 0 bases, with 18 bases between them. The CDR3 sequence: CASSLTPAGADSTDTQYF. The CDR3 DNA sequence: TGCGCCAGCAGCTTGACCCCGGCCGGGGCGGATAGCACAGATACGCAGTATTTT.

This clonotype was seen repeatedly, ten times or more. V and J are TRBV20-1 and TRBJ2-5, with 13 bases identical to TRBD2. Germline values: CDR1 DFQATT, CDR2 SNEGSKA (reference sequence). CDR3 size: 15 residues. V lost 4 bases to trimming and J lost 5 bases; unmatched junction nucleotides: 7. CDR3 in DNA: TGCAGTGCTACTGGACTAGCGGGAGCGGGGGAGACCCAGTACTTC. It yields the protein CSATGLAGAGETQYF.

This clonotype came up many times. The rearrangement links TRBV10-3 to TRBJ2-5; no clear D gene. V shed 5 bases and J shed 2 bases, with 12 bases lying between them. The germline V gene encodes CDR1 ENHRY and CDR2 SYGVKD. This CDR3 spans 14 amino acids. The CDR3 sequence: CAISIERTQETQYF. CDR3 DNA sequence: TGTGCCATCAGTATCGAGCGTACTCAAGAGACCCAGTACTTC.

This clonotype was recorded a few times. This chain connects TRBV7-6 to TRBJ1-1; D may be TRBD1 (5 bases). Germline CDR1 reads SGHVS; CDR2 reads FNYEAQ. The ends were cut back, 5 bases at V and 8 bases at J, with 15 bases in the middle. The CDR3 runs to 13 residues. CDR3 nucleotides: TGTGCCAGCAGCCCCTATAGTGGGGGAGAAGCTTTCTTT. It codes for CASSPYSGGEAFF.

This clonotype was counted a single time. With a much larger clone just one base away, this may be a read error. The chain is built from TRBV10-3 and TRBJ2-3, with D unresolved. The CDR3 length is 14 residues. V gave up 6 bases and J gave up 4 bases, with 14 bases separating them. CDR1 and CDR2 (germline): ENHRY, SYGVKD. CDR3 protein: CAIRAIISSDTQYF. CDR3 in DNA: TGTGCCATCAGAGCCATTATAAGCTCAGATACGCAGTATTTT.

This clonotype showed up just a few times. The chain recombines TRBV29-1 with TRBJ1-4; D is undetermined. This CDR3 has 13 amino acids. The V and J ends lost 3 bases and 6 bases respectively, with 11 bases between them. CDR1 is SQVTM and CDR2 is ANQGSEA in the germline V gene. The CDR3 is CSVDFGQDEKLFF. CDR3 DNA: TGCAGCGTTGATTTTGGCCAGGATGAAAAACTGTTTTTT.

The J gene is TRBJ1-2, the V gene TRBV25-1; 8 bases match TRBD1. After removal of 3 bases from V and 6 bases from J, the junction contained 9 bases not matched to a gene. Per the germline V gene, CDR1 is MGHDK and CDR2 is SYGVNS. This CDR3 is 15 amino acids long. CDR3 DNA: TGTGCCAGCAGTGAGCAGGGGGCAACTAGGGATGGCTACACCTTC. It is translated as CASSEQGATRDGYTF.

The rearrangement joins TRBV25-1 to TRBJ2-6; D is uncertain. V lost 0 bases, J lost 2 bases, and 5 bases lay in between. Germline V lookup: CDR1 MGHDK, CDR2 SYGVNS. The CDR3 is 15 residues long. CDR3 residues: CASSEYEAGANVLTF. The CDR3 DNA reads as TGTGCCAGCAGTGAATACGAGGCTGGGGCCAACGTCCTGACTTTC.

This clonotype appeared a few times. The chain combines TRBV20-1 with TRBJ2-7; 7 positions match TRBD1. Germline V gives CDR1 DFQATT, CDR2 SNEGSKA (reference sequence). J was trimmed by 0 bases and V by 5 bases; bases with no gene match: 7. The CDR3 runs to 14 residues. The DNA for the CDR3 is TGCAGTGCTGGGACAGCCCAGGGCTCCTACGAGCAGTACTTC. Encoded protein: CSAGTAQGSYEQYF.

Many counts were recorded for this clonotype. The V call is TRBV29-1, the J call TRBJ2-3; 13 bases match TRBD2. CDR1 and CDR2 from the germline V gene are SQVTM and ANQGSEA. There are 16 residues in the CDR3. The ends lost 4 bases at V and 1 base at J; junction bases unmatched: 5. CDR3 in DNA: TGCAGCGTTGGCGGACTAGCGGGAGCGGGCACAGATACGCAGTATTTT. Residues: CSVGGLAGAGTDTQYF.

A single count supports this clonotype. The CDR3 nucleotides are TGCAGCGTTGTCCGGCTCGGGGCCAACGTCCTGACTTTC. Amino acids: CSVVRLGANVLTF. The chain couples TRBV29-1 to TRBJ2-6; no definite D call. V lost 4 bases and J 4 bases, leaving 8 bases between the germline ends. Per the germline V gene, CDR1 is SQVTM and CDR2 is ANQGSEA. CDR3 length equals 13 residues.

This clonotype was observed many times. The V and J genes are TRBV7-8 and TRBJ1-1; D remains ambiguous. The length of the CDR3 is 13 residues. CDR1 and CDR2 (germline): SGHVS, FQNEAQ. V shed 2 bases and J shed 8 bases, with 12 bases lying between them. The CDR3 protein is CASSLFGRREAFF. The DNA for the CDR3 is TGTGCCAGCAGCTTATTTGGGAGGAGGGAAGCTTTCTTT. Based on the CDR3 plus reference TRBV7-8 and TRBJ1-1, the full variable domain is GAGVSQSPRYKVAKRGQDVALRCDPISGHVSLFWYQQALGQGPEFLTYFQNEAQLDKSGLPSDRFFAERPEGSVSTLKIQRTQQEDSAVYLCASSLFGRREAFFGQGTRLTVV.

This clonotype was found many times. The rearrangement joins TRBV4-2 to TRBJ2-4; D is unresolved. V was cut by 1 base and J by 10 bases, with 8 bases left in between. This CDR3 is built from 12 residues. From germline, CDR1 is LGHNA and CDR2 YNFKEQ. The CDR3 nucleotides read TGTGCCAGCAGCCAAGTGTCGGAAATTCAGTACTTC. Encoded protein: CASSQVSEIQYF.

Comments on this clonotype: Possible read error: a much larger clone is one base away. This sequence joins TRBV20-1 and TRBJ2-1; 12 bases line up with TRBD2. CDR3 length: 15 amino acids. CDR1 is DFQATT and CDR2 is SNEGSKA in the germline V gene (reference sequence). The CDR3 sequence: CNARRTSGAYNEQFF. The DNA of the CDR3 is TGCAATGCTAGAAGGACTAGCGGGGCCTACAATGAGCAGTTCTTC.